The sequence of this TCR beta chain was determined in a study of T cells in Graves' hyperthyroidism and ophthalmopathy. The CDR3 has 15 amino acids. V was pared by 4 bases and J by 6 bases, with 18 bases between. The germline gives CDR1 MGHRA, CDR2 YSYEKL. Diagnoses rested on clinical symptoms, serum thyroxine and TRAb, thyroid ultrasound and orbital computed tomography. Amplification targeted TCR beta CDR3 regions from RNA transcripts. The study used the HTBI primer set for a first-round RT-PCR of the TCR CDR3. Via MiXCR, TCRdb re-called the multiplex PCR reads, giving one row per CDR3 protein. The sample has 550,000 to 850,000 distinct CDR3 sequences; roughly a sixth are singletons. Whole-study results and caveats: Researchers found most expanded thyroid clonotypes above 0.001 in blood as well. Ophthalmopathy prediction by the model preceded onset by a median approximately six months.

There are a few counts of this clonotype. Antigen specificity is unknown. The chain combines TRBV4-1 with TRBJ1-1; D is unresolved. The source material was blood. The TCR originated in a woman aged 45-59 years with Graves' hyperthyroidism that later progressed to Graves' ophthalmopathy. CDR3 in amino acids: CASSPWTVSGAEAFF. The CDR3 DNA follows: TGCGCCAGCAGCCCCTGGACGGTTTCGGGCGCTGAAGCTTTCTTT.